The 26 T cell receptor beta chains below all came from one sample that was sequenced in a study of molecular identifiers for immune sequencing clone quantification. TCRdb reprocessed the PCR reads via MiXCR and lists one record per CDR3 protein. The table lists 250,000 to 400,000 distinct CDR3 sequences, about a fifth of them singletons. The sequenced sample consisted of naive CD8+ T cells from blood, with Jurkat cell RNA spiked in. The subset denotes: FACS-sorted CD8+CD4-CCR7+CD45RA+ naive T cells. These receptors were obtained from a human donor in good health. Some libraries in this study had Jurkat cell RNA spiked in.

On this clonotype itself: It may be a read error: a sequence one base away is much more abundant. The chain links TRBV2 to TRBJ2-5, with unresolved D. This CDR3 is built from 12 residues. CDR1 SNHLY and CDR2 FYNNEI come from the germline V gene. The CDR3 here is CVSSEAPWAQYF. The CDR3 DNA is TGTGTCAGCAGTGAAGCGCCCTGGGCCCAGTACTTC. The variable domain in full, with the rest retrieved from reference TRBV2 and TRBJ2-5, is EPEVTQTPSHQVTQMGQEVILRCVPISNHLYFYWYRQILGQKVEFLVSFYNNEISEKSEIFDDQFSVERPDGSNFTLKIRSTKLEDSAMYFCVSSEAPWAQYFGPGTRLLVL.

This clonotype was recorded many times. The chain combines TRBV6-1 with TRBJ2-7; D not resolved. V shed 5 bases and J shed 3 bases, with 8 bases lying between them. Germline V gene sequence: CDR1 MNHNS, CDR2 SASEGT. The CDR3 totals 12 residues. The CDR3 DNA reads TGTGCCAGCAGTACCGAGAACTACGAGCAGTACTTC. Translated: CASSTENYEQYF.

There are a few counts of this clonotype. This rearrangement joins TRBV2 to TRBJ2-1, with 10 bases identical to TRBD2. Germline values: CDR1 SNHLY, CDR2 FYNNEI. This CDR3 has 16 residues. V was clipped by 5 bases and J by 2 bases; unmatched bases: 6. The CDR3 DNA reads TGTGCCAGCAGTCGGCTAGCGGGGGCCCCCTACAATGAGCAGTTCTTC. This encodes CASSRLAGAPYNEQFF.

Many counts were recorded for this clonotype. The rearrangement links TRBV12-5 to TRBJ1-1, with TRBD1 identical over 7 bases. Germline CDR1 is LGHNT and CDR2 is FRNRAP. V lost 10 bases to trimming and J lost 1 base; unmatched junction nucleotides: 6. The CDR3 consists of 13 residues. In DNA, the CDR3 is TGTGCTACCAGGGGGGGTTGGAACACTGAAGCTTTCTTT. Translating it yields CATRGGWNTEAFF.

This clonotype was picked up many times. The chain couples TRBV19 to TRBJ1-1; D ambiguous. CDR3 length: 13 amino acids. Trimming took off 6 bases at V and 5 bases at J, with 13 bases between the two ends. Germline V gene data show CDR1 as LNHDA and CDR2 as SQIVND (reference sequence). The CDR3 DNA is TGTGCCAGTAGGGCCTTGGGCGATACTGAAGCTTTCTTT. Protein: CASRALGDTEAFF.

V is TRBV27 and J is TRBJ1-5, with unresolved D. With 8 bases removed from V and 6 bases from J, the gap between germline ends came to 14 bases. The CDR3 contains 13 residues. CDR1 is MNHEY and CDR2 is SMNVEV in the germline V gene (reference sequence). The CDR3 DNA reads as TGTGCCAGCGGCCGCGGTCTGGGTCAGCCCCAGCATTTT. Translation: CASGRGLGQPQHF.

This clonotype was counted ten times or more. The chain carries TRBV11-2 and TRBJ2-1; D remains unclear. This CDR3 is 12 amino acids long. V lost 3 bases to trimming and J lost 10 bases, with 10 bases between them. Germline CDR1 reads SGHAT; CDR2 reads FQNNGV. The CDR3 bases are TGTGCCAGCAGCTTCGCCGTCAGGGAGCAGTTCTTC. Translating it yields CASSFAVREQFF.

Many counts were recorded for this clonotype. CDR3 in amino acids: CSARSWTGEYEQYF. DNA for the CDR3: TGCAGTGCTAGGTCATGGACAGGGGAATACGAGCAGTACTTC. J is TRBJ2-7 and V is TRBV20-1; TRBD1 agrees at 9 bases. The junction had 7 bases not matched to a gene; V was cut back by 3 bases and J by 4 bases. The CDR3 has 14 residues. Germline CDR1 DFQATT, CDR2 SNEGSKA (reference sequence).

This clonotype occurred once. A read error may explain this, as a much larger clone is one base away. This chain uses TRBV2 with TRBJ1-4, with no clear D. Germline CDR1 is SNHLY and CDR2 is FYNNEI. This CDR3 has 13 amino acids. This CDR3 is CATQTSNYENLFF. The CDR3 region has the DNA TGTGCCACCCAGACCTCTAATTATGAAAATCTGTTTTTT.

This clonotype was seen repeatedly, ten times or more. The V and J genes are TRBV20-1 and TRBJ2-2; 9 nucleotides match TRBD1. In germline, CDR1 is DFQATT, CDR2 SNEGSKA (reference sequence). The ends lost 2 bases at V and 5 bases at J; junction bases unmatched: 6. The CDR3 length is 15 residues. In nucleotides, the CDR3 is TGCAGTGCTAGACACGACAGGGGGGGGACCGGGGAGCTGTTTTTT. Its protein product is CSARHDRGGTGELFF.

The chain links TRBV20-1 to TRBJ2-7, with a tentative D call TRBD2 (6 bases). Per germline, CDR1 DFQATT and CDR2 SNEGSKA (reference sequence). CDR3 length equals 15 residues. The V end lost 1 base, the J end lost 0 bases, and 13 bases lay between the germline ends. CDR3 in amino acids: CSARAGALSSYEQYF. In DNA, the CDR3 is TGCAGTGCTAGAGCGGGAGCCCTATCCTCCTACGAGCAGTACTTC.

This clonotype was recorded only once. One end of the junction does not line up with germline, which may come from a read error. The chain combines TRBV6-2 or TRBV6-3 with TRBJ2-7; no clear D gene. CDR1 MNHEY and CDR2 SVGEGT come from the germline V gene. This CDR3 spans 13 amino acids. CDR3 bases: TGTGCCAGCAGTCTCGGGCCCTCCTACGAGCGGTACTTC. This encodes CASSLGPSYERYF.

Points on this clonotype: A read error may explain this, as a much larger clone is one base away. V gene TRBV6-2 or TRBV6-3 combines with J gene TRBJ1-5; D is uncertain. The length of the CDR3 is 14 residues. Germline V gives CDR1 MNHEY, CDR2 SVGEGT. The CDR3 is CASTSVNSNQPRHF. The CDR3 DNA reads TGTGCCAGCACATCAGTGAATAGCAATCAGCCCCGGCATTTT.

Details on this clonotype: This may be a read error, as it is one base from a much larger clone. The CDR3 loop is CASSPRQGAEGYNEQYF. CDR3 bases: TGTGCCAGCAGCCCCAGACAGGGGGCGGAGGGCTACAATGAGCAGTACTTC. The chain combines TRBV13 with TRBJ2-4; 10 bases fit TRBD1. V shed 5 bases and J 13 bases; nucleotides not matched to a gene: 20. CDR3 length: 17 amino acids. The germline V gene encodes CDR1 PRHDT and CDR2 FYEKMQ (reference sequence). The full variable domain, in which reference TRBV13 and TRBJ2-4 provide the parts outside the CDR3, is AAGVIQSPRHLIKEKRETATLKCYPIPRHDTVYWYQQGPGQDPQFLISFYEKMQSDKGSIPDRFSAQQFSDYHSELNMSSLELGDSALYFCASSPRQGAEGYNEQYFGAGTRLSVL.

The sample holds many counts of this clonotype. This rearrangement joins TRBV7-9 to TRBJ1-1; D is unclear. The V end lost 7 bases, the J end lost 0 bases, and 9 bases lay between the germline ends. The CDR3 spans 13 residues. The V gene's germline CDR1 is SEHNR and CDR2 FQNEAQ (reference sequence). The CDR3 DNA reads as TGTGCCAGCACCCTAGGGTTGAACACTGAAGCTTTCTTT. Translation gives CASTLGLNTEAFF.

With respect to this clonotype: A much larger clone differs by one base, so this may be a read error. The J gene is TRBJ1-1, the V gene TRBV7-8, with D unclear. CDR1 and CDR2 from the germline V gene are SGHVS and FQNEAQ. This CDR3 contains 15 residues. The CDR3 loop is CASSLTGPMNTEALF. Here the CDR3 DNA reads TGTGCCAGCAGCCTAACGGGCCCAATGAACACTGAAGCTCTCTTT. Drawing the rest from reference TRBV7-8 and TRBJ1-1, the complete variable domain is GAGVSQSPRYKVAKRGQDVALRCDPISGHVSLFWYQQALGQGPEFLTYFQNEAQLDKSGLPSDRFFAERPEGSVSTLKIQRTQQEDSAVYLCASSLTGPMNTEALFGQGTRLTVV.

This clonotype was picked up many times. This chain joins TRBV29-1 and TRBJ1-2; D gene uncertain. This CDR3 spans 13 amino acids. Trimming left V 2 bases short and J 7 bases short, with 14 bases between. From germline, CDR1 is SQVTM and CDR2 ANQGSEA. The chain's CDR3 is CSVEPHGLFGYTF. For the CDR3, the DNA is TGCAGCGTTGAACCACACGGTCTTTTTGGCTACACCTTC.

As regards this clonotype: This may be a read error, as it is one base from a much larger clone. This rearrangement joins TRBV7-9 to TRBJ1-4, with 8 positions matching TRBD1. This CDR3 has 15 residues. With V trimmed by 5 bases and J by 6 bases, 8 bases remained unmatched. Germline V gene lookup returns CDR1 SEHNR and CDR2 FQNEAQ (reference sequence). The CDR3 nucleotides read TGTGCCAGCAGCGATTCTGGACAGGGTGATGAAAAACTGTTTTTT. This gives the protein CASSDSGQGDEKLFF.

This clonotype occurred many times. J is TRBJ2-7 and V is TRBV19; D might be TRBD2 (6 bases). Trimming took off 3 bases at V and 4 bases at J, with 22 bases between the two ends. The CDR3 contains 17 residues. Germline V CDR1 and CDR2: LNHDA, SQIVND (reference sequence). The CDR3 is CASSIASDVTGVYEQYF. CDR3 nucleotides: TGTGCCAGTAGTATCGCCTCGGACGTAACGGGGGTTTACGAGCAGTACTTC.

The CDR3 nucleotides are TGTGCCAGCAGTTTCCTAGGGGTAGGTCAGCCCCAGCATTTT. Protein: CASSFLGVGQPQHF. The chain employs TRBV27 and TRBJ1-5; D perhaps matches TRBD1 (5 bases). The CDR3 length is 14 residues. The germline V gene has CDR1 MNHEY and CDR2 SMNVEV (reference sequence). Trimming stripped 3 bases from V and 6 bases from J, with 12 bases between.

This clonotype was seen more than once but under ten times. This sequence joins TRBV14 and TRBJ1-6, with D unresolved. This CDR3 contains 17 residues. Germline V lookup: CDR1 SGHDN, CDR2 FVKESK. V was pared by 4 bases and J by 0 bases, with 13 bases between. For the CDR3, the DNA is TGTGCCAGCAGCCCTATCCAGGCGAGCTCCTATAATTCACCCCTCCACTTT. It yields the protein CASSPIQASSYNSPLHF.

Ten or more counts support this clonotype. The V call is TRBV4-1, the J call TRBJ1-2; 7 bases agree with TRBD1. The CDR3 runs 14 residues. V was pared by 4 bases and J by 5 bases, with 7 bases of the junction left unmatched. CDR1 MGHRA and CDR2 YSYEKL come from the germline V gene. The CDR3 DNA sequence: TGCGCCAGCAGCCCCGGTCAGGGGGTTTATGGCTACACCTTC. This gives the protein CASSPGQGVYGYTF.

This clonotype was picked up many times. The chain combines TRBV6-1 with TRBJ2-3, with 9 nucleotides matching TRBD2. The CDR3 has 16 residues. Trimming at V came to 7 bases and at J to 2 bases, leaving 10 bases not matched to a gene. Germline CDR1 and CDR2: MNHNS and SASEGT. The CDR3 nucleotides are TGTGCCAGCATCCCCCTGACTAGCGGAATCACAGATACGCAGTATTTT. Protein: CASIPLTSGITDTQYF.

As for this clonotype: With a much larger clone just one base away, this may be a read error. This chain links TRBV5-1 with TRBJ2-7, with D possibly TRBD2 on 6 matching bases. Per the germline V gene, CDR1 is SGHRS and CDR2 is YFSETQ. Trimming cost V 3 bases and J 3 bases, with 13 bases left between them. The CDR3 has 14 residues. The CDR3 coding sequence is TGCGCCAGCAGCTGGACGGGGGTTGACTACGAGCAGTACTTC. Protein product: CASSWTGVDYEQYF.

At least ten counts were recorded for this clonotype. The chain recombines TRBV29-1 with TRBJ2-5, with TRBD2 matching 9 bases. Germline CDR1 reads SQVTM; CDR2 reads ANQGSEA. There are 14 residues in the CDR3. V shed 3 bases, J shed 4 bases, and the junction held 6 bases outside the gene matches. The CDR3 loop is CSVEVAGEVETQYF. The CDR3 nucleotides read TGCAGCGTTGAGGTAGCGGGAGAGGTAGAGACCCAGTACTTC.

This rearrangement joins TRBV5-4 to TRBJ2-7; D perhaps matches TRBD1 (5 bases). Trimming removed 4 bases at V and 5 bases at J, with 13 bases between. The germline gives CDR1 SGHNT, CDR2 YYREEE (reference sequence). The CDR3 totals 13 residues. CDR3 loop: CASSLAGFNEQYF. CDR3 coding DNA: TGTGCCAGCAGCCTGGCAGGGTTCAACGAGCAGTACTTC.